The 21 T cell receptor beta chains reported below all come from one sample, sequenced in a study of T cells in Graves' hyperthyroidism and ophthalmopathy. RNA transcripts gave rise to amplified TCR beta CDR3 regions. First-round RT-PCR with HTBI primers amplified the TCR CDR3 region. One entry per CDR3 protein results from TCRdb running MiXCR on the multiplex PCR reads. The sample lists 620,000 or so distinct CDR3 sequences, around 15% occurring once. Sequenced input: blood. The source is a woman in her forties or fifties with Graves' ophthalmopathy.

There are a few counts of this clonotype. The chain recombines TRBV5-1 with TRBJ2-3; D uncertain. The CDR3 has 15 amino acids. Germline lookup yields CDR1 SGHRS and CDR2 YFSETQ. Trimming stripped 0 bases from V and 2 bases from J, with 10 bases between. CDR3 sequence: CASSLAGRNTDTQYF. For the CDR3, the DNA is TGCGCCAGCAGCTTGGCAGGACGAAACACAGATACGCAGTATTTT. Full variable domain (remainder filled in from reference TRBV5-1 and TRBJ2-3): KAGVTQTPRYLIKTRGQQVTLSCSPISGHRSVSWYQQTPGQGLQFLFEYFSETQRNKGNFPGRFSGRQFSNSRSEMNVSTLELGDSALYLCASSLAGRNTDTQYFGPGTRLTVL.

This clonotype was counted many times. The chain has TRBV6-2 or TRBV6-3 and TRBJ2-1; D is undetermined. The CDR3 contains 14 residues. The germline V gene has CDR1 MNHEY and CDR2 SVGEGT. The V gene lost 3 bases and the J gene lost 0 bases, with 6 bases spanning the gap. Here the CDR3 DNA reads TGTGCCAGCAGTTATCTGCTCTCCTACAATGAGCAGTTCTTC. It is translated as CASSYLLSYNEQFF.

There are many counts of this clonotype. The chain has TRBV27 and TRBJ2-7, with D perhaps matching TRBD2 (5 bases). Germline CDR1 and CDR2: MNHEY and SMNVEV (reference sequence). Trimming removed 3 bases from V and 1 base from J, with 10 bases in between. The CDR3 is 14 residues long. The CDR3 protein is CASSFRGQSYEQYF. The CDR3 nucleotides read TGTGCCAGCAGTTTCCGCGGGCAATCCTACGAGCAGTACTTC.

This clonotype came up many times. This CDR3 reads CASSSPGTGKTYEQYF. The CDR3 coding sequence is TGTGCCAGCAGTTCCCCCGGGACAGGGAAAACCTACGAGCAGTACTTC. V and J are TRBV28 and TRBJ2-7; 9 nucleotides line up with TRBD1. This CDR3 has 16 amino acids. Germline CDR1 MDHEN, CDR2 SYDVKM. J gave up 2 bases and V 4 bases, and 9 bases lay outside the gene matches.

This clonotype was observed at least ten times. The chain has TRBV7-3 and TRBJ2-2; a weak D match, TRBD2 (7 bases). V was trimmed by 6 bases and J by 4 bases, leaving 12 bases between them. CDR3 length: 14 amino acids. Germline values: CDR1 SGHTA, CDR2 FQGTGA. CDR3 region: CASSGGAITGELFF. The CDR3 DNA follows: TGTGCCAGCAGTGGGGGGGCGATCACCGGGGAGCTGTTTTTT.

There are many counts of this clonotype. The J gene is TRBJ2-2, the V gene TRBV11-3; 10 positions match TRBD2. Trimming cost V 1 base and J 1 base; bases outside gene matches: 3. CDR3 size: 17 residues. The germline CDR1 and CDR2 sequences are SGHNT and YENEEA. Written as DNA, the CDR3 is TGTGCCAGCAGCTTAGCTAGCGGGAGACTGAACACCGGGGAGCTGTTTTTT. Amino acids: CASSLASGRLNTGELFF.

The table lists this clonotype with a few counts. The DNA for the CDR3 is TGTGCCAGCAGCTTGTCAGGAGGGGGGCCCTACGAGCAGTACTTC. This gives the protein CASSLSGGGPYEQYF. V gene TRBV13 combines with J gene TRBJ2-7, with D tentatively TRBD1 or TRBD2 (6 bases each). Germline values: CDR1 PRHDT, CDR2 FYEKMQ (reference sequence). The CDR3 length is 15 residues. Trimming pared 3 bases from V and 2 bases from J, leaving 14 bases between.

Ten or more counts support this clonotype. This chain links TRBV20-1 with TRBJ1-2; D call uncertain. Trimming removed 2 bases at V and 8 bases at J, with 9 bases between. The CDR3 covers 11 residues. The V gene's germline CDR1 is DFQATT and CDR2 SNEGSKA (reference sequence). The CDR3 DNA reads as TGCAGTGCTAGATCTGGGATCGGCTACACCTTC. Its protein product is CSARSGIGYTF.

This clonotype was counted ten times or more. This chain joins TRBV20-1 and TRBJ2-1, with TRBD2 matching 12 bases. V lost 2 bases and J lost 10; bases outside the gene matches: 12. CDR1 and CDR2 (germline): DFQATT, SNEGSKA (reference sequence). This CDR3 has 16 amino acids. This CDR3 is CSARRGLAGISGEQFF. The CDR3 DNA sequence: TGCAGTGCTAGACGCGGACTAGCGGGGATCTCCGGGGAGCAGTTCTTC.

This clonotype was counted a few times. V gene TRBV6-1 combines with J gene TRBJ2-4; D not certain. V was trimmed by 5 bases and J by 9 bases, leaving 14 bases between them. The CDR3 length is 13 residues. Germline V gene lookup returns CDR1 MNHNS and CDR2 SASEGT. Here the CDR3 reads CASSLESQGIQYF. The CDR3 DNA follows: TGTGCCAGCAGTTTAGAGTCTCAAGGCATTCAGTACTTC.

V and J are TRBV4-1 and TRBJ2-5; TRBD2 is a possible D gene (7 bases). Germline values: CDR1 MGHRA, CDR2 YSYEKL. The CDR3 contains 17 residues. Trimming cost V 2 bases and J 5 bases, with 21 bases left between them. The CDR3 sequence: CASSQSSASGGGETQYF. The CDR3 coding sequence is TGCGCCAGCAGCCAAAGTTCGGCTAGCGGAGGGGGGGAGACCCAGTACTTC.

The sample holds many counts of this clonotype. The chain couples TRBV18 to TRBJ2-7; 8 bases are shared with TRBD2. The length of the CDR3 is 15 residues. With V trimmed by 1 base and J by 0 bases, 2 bases remained unmatched. CDR1 and CDR2 from the germline V gene are KGHSH and LQKENI. DNA for the CDR3: TGTGCCAGCTCACCACAAACTAGCGGCTCCTACGAGCAGTACTTC. Its protein product is CASSPQTSGSYEQYF.

Many counts were recorded for this clonotype. This chain links TRBV11-2 with TRBJ2-5, with 7 bases identical to TRBD1. Germline values: CDR1 SGHAT, CDR2 FQNNGV. The CDR3 runs to 14 residues. J was trimmed by 0 bases and V by 7 bases; bases with no gene match: 5. The CDR3 coding sequence is TGTGCCAGCACCTCGACAGGGTACCAAGAGACCCAGTACTTC. The encoded protein is CASTSTGYQETQYF.

V usage is TRBV12-3 or TRBV12-4 and J usage is TRBJ2-4; D unresolved. The V end lost 1 base, the J end lost 0 bases, and 7 bases lay between the germline ends. The CDR3 has 15 amino acids. The CDR3 DNA follows: TGTGCCAGCAGTTTAGGTACCCTAGCCAAAAACATTCAGTACTTC. Its translation: CASSLGTLAKNIQYF.

This clonotype was counted only a few times. The genes are TRBV28 and TRBJ2-6; D not resolved. The germline V gene encodes CDR1 MDHEN and CDR2 SYDVKM. The length of the CDR3 is 14 residues. V lost 8 bases and J 0 bases, leaving 8 bases between the germline ends. The chain's CDR3 is CASRLDSGANVLTF. The CDR3, as DNA: TGTGCCAGCCGACTCGACTCTGGGGCCAACGTCCTGACTTTC.

This clonotype was counted many times. V usage is TRBV30 and J usage is TRBJ1-6, with D hard to call. The CDR3 spans 13 residues. Germline V lookup: CDR1 GTSNPN, CDR2 SVGIG (reference sequence). The ends were cut back, 3 bases at V and 3 bases at J, with 6 bases in the middle. CDR3 coding DNA: TGTGCCTGGAGGGCCGGCTATAATTCACCCCTCCACTTT. It yields the protein CAWRAGYNSPLHF.

In regard to this clonotype: The junction departs from the called germline gene at one end, perhaps through a read error. The V gene is TRBV7-7, the J gene TRBJ2-2; TRBD1 agrees at 7 bases. CDR3 length equals 16 residues. Germline V lookup: CDR1 SSHAT, CDR2 FNYEAQ (reference sequence). The CDR3 protein is CASSFNGQVGTGELFF. CDR3 DNA: TGTGCTAGCAGCTTCAACGGACAGGTCGGGACCGGGGAGCTGTTTTTT.

This clonotype was picked up many times. The chain combines TRBV28 with TRBJ2-3, with 14 bases identical to TRBD2. J gave up 3 bases and V 4 bases, and 3 bases lay outside the gene matches. In germline, CDR1 is MDHEN, CDR2 SYDVKM. The CDR3 spans 16 residues. The CDR3 loop reads CASSSTSGRATDTQYF. Written as DNA, the CDR3 is TGTGCCAGCAGTTCGACTAGCGGGAGGGCTACAGATACGCAGTATTTT.

This clonotype has at least ten counts. The chain recombines TRBV7-9 with TRBJ2-7; D gene ambiguous. V shed 3 bases and J shed 1 base, with 13 bases lying between them. This CDR3 is 15 amino acids long. Germline V gene lookup returns CDR1 SEHNR and CDR2 FQNEAQ (reference sequence). CDR3 coding DNA: TGTGCCAGCAGCTTGGGCCAGACAATTTCCTACGAGCAGTACTTC. Translating it yields CASSLGQTISYEQYF.

The V and J genes are TRBV6-2 or TRBV6-3 and TRBJ2-2; 10 bases align to TRBD2. This CDR3 is built from 17 residues. Per germline, CDR1 MNHEY and CDR2 SVGEGT. J gave up 5 bases and V 4 bases, and 10 bases lay outside the gene matches. In DNA form, the CDR3 reads TGTGCCAGCAGTTCCCCTAGCGGGAGAGGAGGGACCGGGGAGCTGTTTTTT. It specifies CASSSPSGRGGTGELFF.

This rearrangement joins TRBV29-1 to TRBJ2-1, with D maybe TRBD2 (6 bases). V lost 7 bases and J lost 4, with 20 bases in between. This CDR3 region has 15 residues. Per germline, CDR1 SQVTM and CDR2 ANQGSEA. As DNA, the CDR3 is TGCAGCGAACGAAGTAGCGGTTTAAAATACAATGAGCAGTTCTTC. Encoded protein: CSERSSGLKYNEQFF.